The 9 T cell receptor beta chains presented below share a single source sample, sequenced in a study of shared clonotypes between healthy human individuals. The data were produced by immunoSEQ multiplex PCR, yet TCRdb's version contains in-frame clones alone and is incomplete. The table records approximately 1.1 million clones, 78% of them present only once. What was sequenced was memory CD4+ T cells from PBMCs. Subset noted: CD45RA-negative fraction. All receptors come from a man aged 18 to 35 in good health. Some clones in this sample may be carry-over from other donors' samples.

This clone turned up a few times. This specimen includes other DNA sequences encoding the same CDR3. The CDR3 DNA follows: TGTGCCATCAGGGACAGCTCCTACGAGCAGTACTTC. Its protein is CAIRDSSYEQYF. V usage is TRBV10-3 and J usage is TRBJ2-7, with D possibly TRBD1 on 6 matching bases. V lost 6 bases, J lost 0 bases, and 6 bases lay in between. Germline CDR1 ENHRY, CDR2 SYGVKD. CDR3 length: 12 amino acids.

The J gene is TRBJ1-1, the V gene TRBV5-8, with TRBD1 identical over 8 bases. The CDR3 runs to 12 residues. The V gene end was trimmed by 4 bases and the J gene end by 7 bases; junction bases not matched to a gene: 3. Germline V gene lookup returns CDR1 SGHTS and CDR2 YDEGEE. As DNA, the CDR3 is TGTGCCAGCAGCCGACAGGGGTTTGAAGCTTTCTTT. This codes for CASSRQGFEAFF.

The CDR3: CASGLAGINEQFF. In DNA, the CDR3 is TGTGCCAGCGGGCTAGCGGGAATCAATGAGCAGTTCTTC. J is TRBJ2-1 and V is TRBV9; 9 nucleotides align to TRBD2. This CDR3 has 13 amino acids. V was pared by 7 bases and J by 6 bases, with 5 bases of the junction left unmatched. Germline V CDR1 and CDR2: SGDLS, YYNGEE.

V usage is TRBV27 and J usage is TRBJ2-7; tentatively, D is TRBD1 (6 bases). This CDR3 comprises 18 residues. V lost 6 bases and J lost 1, with 25 bases in between. Germline V gene lookup returns CDR1 MNHEY and CDR2 SMNVEV (reference sequence). CDR3 region: CASRQTTSRQARSYEQYF. The CDR3 bases are TGTGCCAGCAGGCAAACGACCTCTAGACAGGCCAGATCCTACGAGCAGTACTTC.

This clone was seen a few times. Distinct nucleotide sequences in the sample also encode this CDR3. The chain joins TRBV6-6 to TRBJ2-7; possibly TRBD1 for D (7 bases). The CDR3 length is 13 residues. V lost 5 bases, J lost 2 bases, and 10 bases lay in between. Germline V gene sequence: CDR1 MNHNY, CDR2 SVGAGI (reference sequence). The CDR3 sequence: CASSQGGPYEQYF. CDR3 sequence (DNA): TGTGCCAGCAGTCAGGGGGGCCCCTACGAGCAGTACTTC.

V gene TRBV7-2 combines with J gene TRBJ2-2, with D unclear. CDR1 and CDR2 (germline): SGHTA, FQGNSA. Trimming left V 5 bases short and J 7 bases short, with 23 bases between. CDR3 length: 17 residues. The CDR3 nucleotides read TGTGCCAGCAGCCCAGCGCCGGCAGTCTACAAACTCGGGGAGCTGTTTTTT. Protein: CASSPAPAVYKLGELFF.

The V and J genes are TRBV27 and TRBJ2-3; TRBD1 or TRBD2 may be the D gene (6 bases each). CDR3 length: 13 residues. V was shortened by 0 bases and J by 8 bases, with 9 bases between the two germline ends. Germline lookup yields CDR1 MNHEY and CDR2 SMNVEV (reference sequence). The DNA for the CDR3 is TGTGCCAGCAGTTTATCACAGGGAGGTACGCAGTATTTT. Protein product: CASSLSQGGTQYF.

The sample holds one count of this clone. The chain employs TRBV19 and TRBJ1-3; possible D gene TRBD1, 5 bases. Germline assignment: CDR1 LNHDA and CDR2 SQIVND (reference sequence). Trimming left V 11 bases short and J 5 bases short, with 16 bases between. The CDR3 consists of 13 residues. CDR3 coding DNA: TGTGCCGCTACCCCCGCAGGGAGAAACACCATATATTTT. Residues: CAATPAGRNTIYF.

The chain couples TRBV30 to TRBJ2-1, with TRBD2 identical over 11 bases. The CDR3 has 16 amino acids. The V gene's germline CDR1 is GTSNPN and CDR2 SVGIG (reference sequence). The junction had 7 bases not matched to a gene; V was cut back by 3 bases and J by 3 bases. The CDR3 nucleotides read TGTGCCTGGAGAGGAACTAGCGGGAGTAACTACAATGAGCAGTTCTTC. It encodes CAWRGTSGSNYNEQFF.